Presented here are 2 T cell receptor beta chains from one specimen sequenced in a study of shared clonotypes between healthy human individuals. In the naive CD8 group, cells lacked CD45RO and were positively selected for CCR7, so terminally differentiated effector memory CD45RA+ cells were left out. Repertoires were generated with immunoSEQ multiplex PCR, while TCRdb's copy carries only in-frame clones and drops some. The sample holds 2 million to 2.5 million clones, approximately 94% seen once. The specimen was naive CD8+ T cells from PBMCs. The receptors originated from a man between 18 and 35 years old in good health. Some clones in this sample may be carry-over from other donors' samples.

The rearrangement joins TRBV9 to TRBJ2-3, with D possibly matching TRBD1 (6 bases). Germline assignment: CDR1 SGDLS and CDR2 YYNGEE. CDR3 length: 16 residues. V was clipped by 3 bases and J by 0 bases, with 14 bases between them. CDR3 in DNA: TGTGCCAGCAGCGGAACCGGGACAACTAGCACAGATACGCAGTATTTT. Encoded protein: CASSGTGTTSTDTQYF. Together with reference TRBV9 and TRBJ2-3, the CDR3 gives the full variable domain: DSGVTQTPKHLITATGQRVTLRCSPRSGDLSVYWYQQSLDQGLQFLIQYYNGEERAKGNILERFSAQQFPDLHSELNLSSLELGDSALYFCASSGTGTTSTDTQYFGPGTRLTVL.

The V gene is TRBV21-1, the J gene TRBJ2-6. TRBV21-1 is described as a pseudogene. The CDR3 covers 18 residues. This chain's CDR3 is CASSKVLGRSSGANVLTF. In nucleotides, the CDR3 is TGTGCCAGCAGCAAAGTTTTAGGACGGAGCTCTGGGGCCAACGTCCTGACTTTC.